Listed below are T cell receptor beta chains from one sample, sequenced in a study of T cells in Graves' hyperthyroidism and ophthalmopathy. TCRdb processed the multiplex PCR reads anew with MiXCR; each CDR3 protein has one entry. The sample lists 190,000 or so distinct CDR3 sequences, approximately 20% seen once, with around 43% in the top ten. Material for sequencing was blood. The receptors shown here come from a man in his forties or fifties with Graves' hyperthyroidism. The conserved cysteine and the conserved F or W are not part of the CDR3 here. Not every row has a clone size; where given, it reads once, few, many or a size class.

V gene: TRBV6-1
clone size: few
CDR3 protein: ASFLPGQGYGYT

V gene: TRBV5-8
clone size: few
CDR3 protein: ASSFDSFYNEQF

V gene: TRBV6-2/TRBV6-3
clone size: NA
CDR3 protein: ASSSGLAGEAADTQY

V gene: TRBV20-1
clone size: many
CDR3 protein: SARLWPRYEQY

V gene: TRBV18
clone size: many
CDR3 protein: ASSPPSGHQETQY

V gene: TRBV5-1
clone size: many
CDR3 protein: ASSLGQGRLGTEAF

V gene: TRBV30
clone size: many
CDR3 protein: AWRPMDSNYGYT

V gene: TRBV28
clone size: many
CDR3 protein: ASSTIDEQY

V gene: TRBV6-2/TRBV6-3
clone size: NA
CDR3 protein: ASSYGPRGYT

V gene: TRBV18
clone size: few
CDR3 protein: ASSLTGTAYEQY

V gene: TRBV20-1
clone size: many
CDR3 protein: SAYVPGQSNSPLH

V gene: TRBV20-1
clone size: many
CDR3 protein: SARGNQYNSPLH

V gene: TRBV6-6
clone size: many
CDR3 protein: ASSYQDKAAGYT

V gene: TRBV3-1
clone size: many
CDR3 protein: ASSQGVSSTDTQY

V gene: TRBV18
clone size: few
CDR3 protein: ASSPLGQGAHSPLH

V gene: TRBV9
clone size: many
CDR3 protein: ASSVASRPTGNEQF

V gene: TRBV9
clone size: NA
CDR3 protein: ASSVGARTNEKLF

V gene: TRBV2
clone size: NA
CDR3 protein: ASRNWGQGGETQY

V gene: TRBV10-3
clone size: NA
CDR3 protein: AIRGHGTPNSPLH

V gene: TRBV5-6
clone size: many
CDR3 protein: ASSEGTPWGYGYT

V gene: TRBV19
clone size: NA
CDR3 protein: ASTEGASNTEAF

V gene: TRBV2
clone size: NA
CDR3 protein: ASRPHGGLTGEQY

V gene: TRBV9
clone size: NA
CDR3 protein: ASSAGTESSGNTIY

V gene: TRBV2
clone size: many
CDR3 protein: ASRGTDSYNSPLH

V gene: TRBV27
clone size: NA
CDR3 protein: ASSLSVGTYEQY

V gene: TRBV24-1
clone size: many
CDR3 protein: ATTGRMNEQF

V gene: TRBV18
clone size: NA
CDR3 protein: ASSPGTGEGNTIY

V gene: TRBV28
clone size: many
CDR3 protein: ASSPQAGPVAF

V gene: TRBV12-3/TRBV12-4
clone size: NA
CDR3 protein: ASSFRAGAAALH

V gene: TRBV4-2
clone size: many
CDR3 protein: ASSQITDNEQF

V gene: TRBV7-9
clone size: NA
CDR3 protein: ASSRGTADSYEQY

V gene: TRBV6-1
clone size: many
CDR3 protein: ASSYNQFGFFNTEAF

V gene: TRBV12-3/TRBV12-4
clone size: few
CDR3 protein: ASSLRSPNTNTGELF

V gene: TRBV2
clone size: many
CDR3 protein: ASSEALGVSGYT

V gene: TRBV7-9
clone size: many
CDR3 protein: ASSPQLGRGGSYEQY

V gene: TRBV15
clone size: few
CDR3 protein: ATSRDHRGEGGYT

V gene: TRBV11-1
clone size: NA
CDR3 protein: ATGTYNEQF

V gene: TRBV6-2/TRBV6-3
clone size: few
CDR3 protein: ASSYSGTGSSDTQY

V gene: TRBV10-2
clone size: few
CDR3 protein: ASSGIGYSYNEQF

V gene: TRBV29-1
clone size: NA
CDR3 protein: SGSDRMPDTQY

V gene: TRBV5-1
clone size: NA
CDR3 protein: ASSFGGSTDTQY

V gene: TRBV28
clone size: many
CDR3 protein: ASSWGRNEQF

V gene: TRBV9
clone size: many
CDR3 protein: ASSVEPTSAVPLY

V gene: TRBV29-1
clone size: many
CDR3 protein: SVEGLAGNTEAF

V gene: TRBV6-1
clone size: NA
CDR3 protein: ASSTGQLNEKLF

V gene: TRBV3-2
clone size: many
CDR3 protein: ASSPLGGSSYEQY

V gene: TRBV3-1
clone size: many
CDR3 protein: ASSLKGQTKETQY

V gene: TRBV24-1
clone size: NA
CDR3 protein: ATSDPGQGGTDTQY

V gene: TRBV20-1
clone size: many
CDR3 protein: SARKTGGLAKNIQY

V gene: TRBV29-1
clone size: many
CDR3 protein: SVGRIQETQY

V gene: TRBV18
clone size: few
CDR3 protein: ASSPRRGARTGELF

V gene: TRBV3-1
clone size: many
CDR3 protein: ASSHRGSNQPQH

V gene: TRBV15
clone size: few
CDR3 protein: ATSGGGRRPNTGELF

V gene: TRBV9
clone size: NA
CDR3 protein: ASSARYSTEAF

V gene: TRBV20-1
clone size: few
CDR3 protein: SAFYIGTGTFQETQY